Included here is one TCR beta chain sequence, with context. The antigen is unknown. 60 Vbeta and 13 Jbeta primers were used in PCR. Sequencing used immunoSEQ multiplex PCR; TCRdb keeps in-frame clones, though not all of them. Among roughly 77,000 clones listed, 72% were seen once. This sample stems from a study of cytomegalovirus exposure and HLA in healthy donors. The study, taken as a whole, reports: Versus the 666-donor mean, an Asian-associated ancestry cluster reportedly showed fewer N-insertions in a later analysis.

The CDR3 covers 13 residues. V was clipped by 5 bases and J by 5 bases, with 9 bases between them. Germline CDR1 is MGHDK and CDR2 is SYGVNS. The specimen was PBMCs. The chain has TRBV25-1 and TRBJ2-2, with a weak D call TRBD2 (6 bases). The receptor's source is a middle-aged woman in good health and CMV-seropositive. The CDR3 DNA reads TGTGCCAGCAGTCTCGCGGGGACCGGGGAGCTGTTTTTT. Protein sequence: CASSLAGTGELFF. The full variable domain, rest sourced from reference TRBV25-1 and TRBJ2-2, is EADIYQTPRYLVIGTGKKITLECSQTMGHDKMYWYQQDPGMELHLIHYSYGVNSTEKGDLSSESTVSRIRTEHFPLTLESARPSHTSQYLCASSLAGTGELFFGEGSRLTVL.